This is a list of T cell receptor beta chains from one sample in a study of tissue T cells after allogeneic stem cell transplantation. Only in-frame clones appear in the TCRdb table, and some are missing; sequencing was by immunoSEQ multiplex PCR. The sample holds approximately 3,500 clones; over 70% are singletons and the top ten take approximately 22%. The sample consisted of small intestine tissue, taken at autopsy. The source is a male patient at least 60 years old with steroid-refractory graft-versus-host disease after an allogeneic stem cell transplant. Some T cells may have come from the graft donor. The CDR3 runs from the conserved cysteine through the conserved F or W. D genes are given only for firm matches. Clone size appears in some rows only: once, few, many, or a class for an expanded clone.

v_gene: TRBV19; j_gene: TRBJ1-5; abundance: few; d_gene: -; CDR3aa: CASSSLARSRVAQPQHF; CDR3nt: TGTGCCAGTAGTTCCCTCGCCAGGTCCAGGGTGGCTCAGCCCCAGCATTTT
v_gene: TRBV3-1/TRBV3-2; j_gene: TRBJ2-3; abundance: once; d_gene: TRBD2; CDR3aa: CASRALAGGQGDTQYF; CDR3nt: TGTGCCAGCAGGGCACTGGCGGGGGGGCAGGGCGATACGCAGTATTTT
v_gene: TRBV5-1; j_gene: TRBJ1-2; abundance: -; d_gene: -; CDR3aa: CASTVDHSAPYGYTF; CDR3nt: TGCGCCAGCACCGTAGACCACAGCGCGCCCTATGGCTACACCTTC
v_gene: TRBV5-5; j_gene: TRBJ1-6; abundance: few; d_gene: -; CDR3aa: CASSFRGPPRSPLHF; CDR3nt: TGTGCCAGCAGCTTTCGGGGGCCTCCTCGATCACCCCTCCACTTT
v_gene: TRBV4-3; j_gene: TRBJ2-1; abundance: -; d_gene: TRBD2; CDR3aa: CASSQGSSGSSYNEQFF; CDR3nt: TGCGCCAGCAGCCAGGGGTCTAGCGGGAGCTCCTACAATGAGCAGTTCTTC
v_gene: TRBV7-2; j_gene: TRBJ2-7; abundance: few; d_gene: -; CDR3aa: CASSSYYEQYF; CDR3nt: TGTGCCAGCAGCTCCTACTACGAGCAGTACTTC
v_gene: TRBV7-9; j_gene: TRBJ2-6; abundance: -; d_gene: TRBD1; CDR3aa: CASSLGRGRDVLTF; CDR3nt: TGTGCCAGCAGCTTAGGCAGGGGGCGTGACGTCCTGACTTTC
v_gene: TRBV7-9; j_gene: TRBJ1-5; abundance: -; d_gene: TRBD1; CDR3aa: CASSTGQRNQPQHF; CDR3nt: TGTGCCAGCAGCACGGGACAGAGGAATCAGCCCCAGCATTTT
v_gene: TRBV29-1; j_gene: TRBJ2-1; abundance: once; d_gene: TRBD2; CDR3aa: CSVGIAGQALNEQFF; CDR3nt: TGCAGCGTTGGTATAGCGGGACAAGCCCTCAATGAGCAGTTCTTC
v_gene: TRBV5-1; j_gene: TRBJ1-6; abundance: few; d_gene: -; CDR3aa: CASSLEPGGRGLDSPLHF; CDR3nt: TGCGCCAGCAGCTTGGAACCCGGGGGCAGGGGTTTGGATTCACCCCTCCACTTT
v_gene: TRBV5-5; j_gene: TRBJ1-1; abundance: -; d_gene: TRBD1; CDR3aa: CASRLGQTNTEAFF; CDR3nt: TGTGCCAGCAGGTTGGGACAGACGAACACTGAAGCTTTCTTT